Below, one T cell receptor beta chain is given with its context. The antigen is undetermined. A 5'RACE template-switching step, the method used to make TCR cDNA, added a universal primer site and UMIs. Each CDR3 protein is one row after TCRdb ran MiXCR on the 5' RACE reads. Of over 250,000 distinct CDR3 sequences listed, approximately 4% are singletons. This CDR3 is 18 amino acids long. CDR1 LGHNA and CDR2 YNFKEQ come from the germline V gene. The junction had 16 bases not matched to a gene; V was cut back by 2 bases and J by 4 bases. These data originate in a study of T cells after yellow fever vaccination. The study, taken as a whole, reports: Only a small proportion of the clonotypes turned up in both the CD4 and the CD8 compartments, likely arising from convergent recombination.

The receptor was isolated from a man aged 18 to 30 who received the YFV17D yellow fever vaccine. The J gene is TRBJ2-5, the V gene TRBV4-2, with TRBD2 matching over 7 bases. The material sequenced was PBMCs, taken 5 days after the yellow fever booster vaccination. The CDR3 is CASSQPRGTTRGLETQYF. CDR3 coding DNA: TGTGCCAGCAGCCAACCCCGGGGGACTACTCGGGGGTTAGAGACCCAGTACTTC.